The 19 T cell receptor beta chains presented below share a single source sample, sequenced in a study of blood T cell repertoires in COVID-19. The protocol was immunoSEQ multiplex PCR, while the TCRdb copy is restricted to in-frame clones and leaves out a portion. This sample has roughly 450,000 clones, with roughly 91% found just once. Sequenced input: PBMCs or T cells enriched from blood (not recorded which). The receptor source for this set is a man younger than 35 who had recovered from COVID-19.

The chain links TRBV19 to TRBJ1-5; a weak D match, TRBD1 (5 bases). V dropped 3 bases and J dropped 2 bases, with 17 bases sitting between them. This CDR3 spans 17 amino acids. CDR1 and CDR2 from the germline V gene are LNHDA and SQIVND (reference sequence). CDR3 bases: TGTGCCAGTAGTATTGGCGCGGGGGGATCACGCAATCAGCCCCAGCATTTT. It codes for CASSIGAGGSRNQPQHF.

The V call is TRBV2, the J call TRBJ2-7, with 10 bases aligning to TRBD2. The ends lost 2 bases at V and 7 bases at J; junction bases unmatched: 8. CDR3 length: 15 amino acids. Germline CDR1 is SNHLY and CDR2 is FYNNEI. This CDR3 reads CASSELAGALSEQYF. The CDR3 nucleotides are TGTGCCAGCAGTGAACTAGCGGGAGCCCTTTCAGAGCAGTACTTC.

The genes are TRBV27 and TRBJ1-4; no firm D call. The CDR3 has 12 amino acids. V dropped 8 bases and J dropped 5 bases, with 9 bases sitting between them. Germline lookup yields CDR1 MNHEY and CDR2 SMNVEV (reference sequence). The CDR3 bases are TGTGCCAGCTCCTCCTTCAATGAAAAACTGTTTTTT. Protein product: CASSSFNEKLFF. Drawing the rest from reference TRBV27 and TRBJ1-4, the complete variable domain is EAQVTQNPRYLITVTGKKLTVTCSQNMNHEYMSWYRQDPGLGLRQIYYSMNVEVTDKGDVPEGYKVSRKEKRNFPLILESPSPNQTSLYFCASSSFNEKLFFGSGTQLSVL.

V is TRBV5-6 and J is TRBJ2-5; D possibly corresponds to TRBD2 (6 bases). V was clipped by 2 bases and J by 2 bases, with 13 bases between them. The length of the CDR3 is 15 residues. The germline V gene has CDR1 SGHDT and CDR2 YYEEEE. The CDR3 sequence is CASSLPSAGQETQYF. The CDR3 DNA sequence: TGTGCCAGCAGCTTACCATCGGCGGGACAAGAGACCCAGTACTTC.

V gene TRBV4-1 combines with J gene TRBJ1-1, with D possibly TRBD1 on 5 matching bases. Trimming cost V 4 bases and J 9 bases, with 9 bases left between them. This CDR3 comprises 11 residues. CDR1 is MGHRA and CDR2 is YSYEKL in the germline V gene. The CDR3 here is CASSRNRKAFF. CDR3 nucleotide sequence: TGCGCCAGCAGCCGTAACAGGAAAGCTTTCTTT.

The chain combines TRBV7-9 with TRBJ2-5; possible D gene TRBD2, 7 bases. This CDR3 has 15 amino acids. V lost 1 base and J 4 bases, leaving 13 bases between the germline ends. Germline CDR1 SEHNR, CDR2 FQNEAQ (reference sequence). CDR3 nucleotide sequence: TGTGCCAGCAGCTTAGAGGGGGGGTACCTAGAGACCCAGTACTTC. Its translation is CASSLEGGYLETQYF.

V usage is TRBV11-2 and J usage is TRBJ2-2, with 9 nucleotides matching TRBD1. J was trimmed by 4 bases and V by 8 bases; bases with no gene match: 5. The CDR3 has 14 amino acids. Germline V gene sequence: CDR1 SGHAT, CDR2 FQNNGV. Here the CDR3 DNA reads TGTGCCAGCGGAACAGGGGGCGTCACCGGGGAGCTGTTTTTT. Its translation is CASGTGGVTGELFF.

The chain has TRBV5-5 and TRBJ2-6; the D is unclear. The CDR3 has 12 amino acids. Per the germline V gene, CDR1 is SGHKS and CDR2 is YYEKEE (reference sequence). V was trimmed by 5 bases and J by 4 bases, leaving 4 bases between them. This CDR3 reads CASSPGANVLTF. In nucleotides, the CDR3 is TGTGCCAGCAGTCCAGGGGCCAACGTCCTGACTTTC.

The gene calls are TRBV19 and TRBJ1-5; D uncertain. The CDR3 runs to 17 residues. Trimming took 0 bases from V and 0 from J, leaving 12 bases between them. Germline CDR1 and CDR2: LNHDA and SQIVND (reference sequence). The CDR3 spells CASSIEQSLYSNQPQHF. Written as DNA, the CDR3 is TGTGCCAGTAGTATAGAACAGTCCCTTTATAGCAATCAGCCCCAGCATTTT.

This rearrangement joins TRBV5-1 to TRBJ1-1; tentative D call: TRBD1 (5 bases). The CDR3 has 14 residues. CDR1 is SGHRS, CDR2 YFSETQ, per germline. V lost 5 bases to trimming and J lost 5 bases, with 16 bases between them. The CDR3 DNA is TGCGCCAGCAGTTACTCTCCCCAGGGAACTGAAGCTTTCTTT. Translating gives CASSYSPQGTEAFF.

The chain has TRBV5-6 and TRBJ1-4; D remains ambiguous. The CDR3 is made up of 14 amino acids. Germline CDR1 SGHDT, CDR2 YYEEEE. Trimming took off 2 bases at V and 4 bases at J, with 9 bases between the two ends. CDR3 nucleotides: TGTGCCAGCAGCTTATCCGGAGTTAATGAAAAACTGTTTTTT. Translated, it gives CASSLSGVNEKLFF.

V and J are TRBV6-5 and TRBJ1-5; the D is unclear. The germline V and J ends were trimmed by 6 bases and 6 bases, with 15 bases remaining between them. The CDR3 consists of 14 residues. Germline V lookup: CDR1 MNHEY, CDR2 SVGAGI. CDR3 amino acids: CASRDSLRTQPQHF. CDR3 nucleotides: TGTGCCAGCAGGGACTCCCTTCGGACTCAGCCCCAGCATTTT.

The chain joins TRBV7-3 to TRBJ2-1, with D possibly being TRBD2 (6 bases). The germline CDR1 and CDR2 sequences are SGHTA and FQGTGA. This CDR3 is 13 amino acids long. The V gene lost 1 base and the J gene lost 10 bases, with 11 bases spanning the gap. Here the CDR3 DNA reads TGTGCCAGCAGCTTAAGCGGGGTAGGGGAGCAGTTCTTC. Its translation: CASSLSGVGEQFF.

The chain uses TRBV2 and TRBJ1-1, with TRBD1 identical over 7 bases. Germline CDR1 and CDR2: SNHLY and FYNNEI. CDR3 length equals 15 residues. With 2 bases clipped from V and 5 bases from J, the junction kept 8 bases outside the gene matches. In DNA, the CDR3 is TGTGCCAGCAGTGAATTAGAAGGGGGCTGGACTGAAGCTTTCTTT. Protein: CASSELEGGWTEAFF.

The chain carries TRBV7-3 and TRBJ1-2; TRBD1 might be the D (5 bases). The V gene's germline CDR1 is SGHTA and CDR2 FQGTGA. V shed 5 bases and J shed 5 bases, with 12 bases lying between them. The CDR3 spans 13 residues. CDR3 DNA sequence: TGTGCCAGCAGCGTATTCGGGGGATATGGCTACACCTTC. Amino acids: CASSVFGGYGYTF.

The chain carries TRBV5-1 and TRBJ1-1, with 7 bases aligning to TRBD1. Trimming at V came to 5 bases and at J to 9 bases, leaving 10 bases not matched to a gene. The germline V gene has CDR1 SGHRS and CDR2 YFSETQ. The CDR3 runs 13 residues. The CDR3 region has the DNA TGCGCCAGCAGATACGACAGGGCGAGTCAAGCTTTCTTT. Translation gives CASRYDRASQAFF.

In DNA, the CDR3 is TGTGCCAGCAGCGTAGGAGTGGAGCTGGGCTATGGCTACACCTTC. As protein: CASSVGVELGYGYTF. This chain links TRBV9 with TRBJ1-2, with no clear D. The CDR3 has 15 residues. Germline CDR1 is SGDLS and CDR2 is YYNGEE. V was cut by 0 bases and J by 4 bases, with 13 bases left in between.

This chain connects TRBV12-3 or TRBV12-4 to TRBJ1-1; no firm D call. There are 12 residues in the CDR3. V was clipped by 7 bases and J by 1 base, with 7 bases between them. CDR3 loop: CASTPSNTEAFF. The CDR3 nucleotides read TGTGCCAGCACCCCTTCGAACACTGAAGCTTTCTTT.

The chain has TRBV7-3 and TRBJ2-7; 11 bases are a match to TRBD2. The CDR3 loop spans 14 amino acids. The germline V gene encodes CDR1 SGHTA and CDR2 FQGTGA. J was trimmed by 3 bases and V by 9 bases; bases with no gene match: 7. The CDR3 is CARNTGLAGYEQYF. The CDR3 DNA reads TGTGCCAGGAATACCGGACTAGCGGGCTACGAGCAGTACTTC.